A single sample gave rise to the 18 T cell receptor beta chains below, sequenced in a study of PD-1 blockade in classical Hodgkin lymphoma (dated by TCRdb to the early 2020s). The sample's time point label is to be understood as: cycle 1 day 1 (C1D1), immediately before nivolumab initiation. All trial patients had relapsed after autologous stem cell transplantation, with cohorts A, B and C differing in prior brentuximab vedotin exposure. Library preparation used the immunoSEQ multiplex PCR assay. In TCRdb, the immuneACCESS table is reduced to in-frame sequences with V and J assigned. These tables do not hold every clone; where another copy was compared, an unresolved V gene accounts for under half, and the others remain unexplained. For this sample there are around 40,000 clones; around 80% appear just once. The ten top clones hold around an eighth of the sample. This specimen was peripheral blood mononuclear cells (PBMCs), taken at baseline. These receptor sequences come from a human donor with classical Hodgkin lymphoma.

The V and J genes are TRBV7-8 and TRBJ2-5, with 7 bases lining up with TRBD2. This CDR3 is built from 13 residues. Per the germline V gene, CDR1 is SGHVS and CDR2 is FQNEAQ. J gave up 2 bases and V 4 bases, and 1 base lay outside the gene matches. The CDR3 is CASSWGLQETQYF. The CDR3 DNA reads TGTGCCAGCAGCTGGGGACTACAAGAGACCCAGTACTTC.

The V gene is TRBV9, the J gene TRBJ2-3, with a tentative D call TRBD1 (6 bases). V gave up 0 bases and J gave up 2 bases, with 10 bases separating them. Germline V lookup: CDR1 SGDLS, CDR2 YYNGEE. CDR3 length equals 15 residues. The CDR3 loop is CASSVGTVLTDTQYF. CDR3 coding DNA: TGTGCCAGCAGCGTAGGGACAGTCCTCACAGATACGCAGTATTTT.

The count of this clone is one. CDR3 nucleotides: TGTGCCAGTGGACAGTCCTCCTACGAGCAGTACTTC. Protein: CASGQSSYEQYF. The chain uses TRBV18 and TRBJ2-7; D may be TRBD1 (6 bases). This CDR3 is built from 12 residues. From germline, CDR1 is KGHSH and CDR2 LQKENI. The ends were cut back, 9 bases at V and 0 bases at J, with 9 bases in the middle.

This clone has just one count. CDR3 sequence reads: CAISQDGNYGYTF. CDR3 bases: TGTGCCATCAGTCAGGACGGGAACTATGGCTACACCTTC. The chain employs TRBV10-3 and TRBJ1-2; D uncertain. V was clipped by 5 bases and J by 2 bases, with 9 bases between them. The CDR3 has 13 residues. Germline assignment: CDR1 ENHRY and CDR2 SYGVKD.

The chain's CDR3 is CASRASGGESSYNEQFF. The DNA for the CDR3 is TGTGCCAGCAGGGCTAGCGGGGGGGAGAGCTCCTACAATGAGCAGTTCTTC. V usage is TRBV21-1 and J usage is TRBJ2-1; the table's D call TRBD2 went unverified against the DNA. TRBV21-1 is a pseudogene locus. CDR3 length: 17 amino acids.

CDR3 amino acids: CASSQVLDIDEQFF. Here the CDR3 DNA reads TGTGCCAGCAGCCAAGTCCTAGATATCGATGAGCAGTTCTTC. This chain uses TRBV4-2 with TRBJ2-1; D gene unclear. The CDR3 extends over 14 amino acids. The V end lost 1 base, the J end lost 8 bases, and 12 bases lay between the germline ends. CDR1 and CDR2 (germline): LGHNA, YNFKEQ.

The genes are TRBV6-5 and TRBJ2-7; 8 positions agree with TRBD2. Germline lookup yields CDR1 MNHEY and CDR2 SVGAGI. V was clipped by 6 bases and J by 2 bases; unmatched bases: 9. The CDR3 is 15 residues long. Written as DNA, the CDR3 is TGTGCCAGCAGCCGACGGGGGGGGATGACCTACGAGCAGTACTTC. This sequence encodes CASSRRGGMTYEQYF.

This chain uses TRBV4-3 with TRBJ2-3; D unresolved. V lost 0 bases and J 1 base, leaving 5 bases between the germline ends. The CDR3 is 14 amino acids. Germline CDR1 reads LGHNA; CDR2 reads YSLEER. The CDR3 reads CASSQDQGTDTQYF. The CDR3 region has the DNA TGCGCCAGCAGCCAAGACCAGGGCACAGATACGCAGTATTTT.

The V gene is TRBV4-3, the J gene TRBJ2-7; D is possibly TRBD2 (6 bases). This CDR3 has 14 amino acids. Trimming removed 3 bases at V and 2 bases at J, with 11 bases between. CDR1 and CDR2 from the germline V gene are LGHNA and YSLEER. The CDR3 loop is CASSQAPGAYEQYF. CDR3 coding DNA: TGCGCCAGCAGCCAGGCCCCGGGGGCCTACGAGCAGTACTTC.

The V call is TRBV19, the J call TRBJ2-1; 9 nucleotides agree with TRBD1. This CDR3 comprises 18 residues. V shed 3 bases, J shed 6 bases, and the junction held 15 bases outside the gene matches. Germline-derived CDR1 and CDR2 are LNHDA and SQIVND (reference sequence). As DNA, the CDR3 is TGTGCCAGTAGTATTCATCCACCGGACAGGGGTTCCACCAATGAGCAGTTCTTC. Translating it yields CASSIHPPDRGSTNEQFF.

The V and J genes are TRBV2 and TRBJ2-5; D not resolved. The V end lost 5 bases, the J end lost 2 bases, and 6 bases lay between the germline ends. The germline CDR1 and CDR2 sequences are SNHLY and FYNNEI. This CDR3 spans 12 amino acids. The CDR3: CASSRSQETQYF. In DNA form, the CDR3 reads TGTGCCAGCAGTCGGTCTCAAGAGACCCAGTACTTC.

V usage is TRBV5-1 and J usage is TRBJ2-6, with 7 bases that match TRBD1. V shed 1 base, J shed 4 bases, and the junction held 5 bases outside the gene matches. The V gene's germline CDR1 is SGHRS and CDR2 YFSETQ. The CDR3 spans 16 residues. The CDR3: CASSLRGRSGANVLTF. In DNA form, the CDR3 reads TGCGCCAGCAGCTTGAGGGGGCGCTCCGGGGCCAACGTCCTGACTTTC.

V gene TRBV5-5 combines with J gene TRBJ2-1; TRBD1 aligns across 10 bases. The V segment lost 5 bases and the J segment 9 bases; nucleotides outside the gene matches: 8. Germline V gene data show CDR1 as SGHKS and CDR2 as YYEKEE (reference sequence). This CDR3 comprises 14 residues. This chain's CDR3 is CASRSDRGRTEQFF. The CDR3 DNA follows: TGTGCCAGCAGGTCTGACAGGGGGCGCACTGAGCAGTTCTTC.

This clone was detected only a few times. This chain links TRBV4-2 with TRBJ1-1; D is unclear. V was trimmed by 1 base and J by 4 bases, leaving 13 bases between them. Germline values: CDR1 LGHNA, CDR2 YNFKEQ. The length of the CDR3 is 15 residues. The CDR3 loop reads CASSQGAENPTEAFF. The CDR3 bases are TGTGCCAGCAGCCAAGGGGCGGAAAATCCCACTGAAGCTTTCTTT.

The chain is built from TRBV10-3 and TRBJ1-1; the D is unclear. Germline CDR1 and CDR2: ENHRY and SYGVKD. CDR3 size: 13 residues. V lost 0 bases to trimming and J lost 7 bases, with 9 bases between them. This chain's CDR3 is CAISESPGIEAFF. Here the CDR3 DNA reads TGTGCCATCAGTGAGTCTCCCGGGATTGAAGCTTTCTTT.

The rearrangement links TRBV4-1 to TRBJ2-1, with 9 bases lining up with TRBD2. Germline CDR1 and CDR2: MGHRA and YSYEKL. V gave up 4 bases and J gave up 5 bases; unmatched junction bases: 6. The CDR3 sequence is 15 residues long. CDR3 DNA sequence: TGCGCCAGCAGCCCTAGCGGGGAGGCGAACAATGAGCAGTTCTTC. Encoded protein: CASSPSGEANNEQFF.

V and J are TRBV10-3 and TRBJ1-1; D gene uncertain. The CDR3 sequence is 13 residues long. With 1 base removed from V and 1 base from J, the gap between germline ends came to 4 bases. CDR1 ENHRY and CDR2 SYGVKD come from the germline V gene. In DNA, the CDR3 is TGTGCCATCAGTGAGTACTCGAACACTGAAGCTTTCTTT. It is translated as CAISEYSNTEAFF.

This clone showed up just a few times. V gene TRBV7-9 combines with J gene TRBJ2-7, with 9 bases fitting TRBD2. Germline V lookup: CDR1 SEHNR, CDR2 FQNEAQ (reference sequence). V lost 5 bases, J lost 7 bases, and 12 bases stayed unmatched. The CDR3 is 15 amino acids. DNA for the CDR3: TGTGCCAGCAGCCTGGCGGGCGGGGGGGCCGAAGAGCAGTACTTC. It is translated as CASSLAGGGAEEQYF.